The 25 T cell receptor beta chains reported below all come from one sample, sequenced in a study of blood T cell repertoires in COVID-19. Sequenced by immunoSEQ multiplex PCR; TCRdb stores in-frame clones only, minus some. The table includes 200,000 to 250,000 clones, 81% detected once. The sample taken for sequencing was peripheral blood. The receptor source for this set is a woman aged 80 or over with COVID-19, enrolled during active disease.

The rearrangement uses TRBV19 and TRBJ1-2, with D tentatively TRBD1 (6 bases). V was cut by 9 bases and J by 8 bases, with 25 bases left in between. The CDR3 has 15 residues. The germline V gene has CDR1 LNHDA and CDR2 SQIVND (reference sequence). The CDR3 region has the DNA TGTGCCAGCCTTAAAGGATCGCTAGGGGGTGCGGGCTACACCTTC. Amino acid sequence: CASLKGSLGGAGYTF.

This rearrangement joins TRBV9 to TRBJ1-2, with a tentative D call TRBD1 (6 bases). V was clipped by 3 bases and J by 8 bases, with 17 bases between them. This CDR3 contains 14 residues. Germline lookup yields CDR1 SGDLS and CDR2 YYNGEE. For the CDR3, the DNA is TGTGCCAGCAGCGACCAGGGGCGGTGGGGCGGCTACACCTTC. Translation gives CASSDQGRWGGYTF.

The gene calls are TRBV29-1 and TRBJ2-7; 8 bases are shared with TRBD1. The CDR3 extends over 14 amino acids. With V trimmed by 4 bases and J by 4 bases, 9 bases remained unmatched. The germline gives CDR1 SQVTM, CDR2 ANQGSEA. CDR3 sequence reads: CSVVGLTGGYEQYF. For the CDR3, the DNA is TGCAGCGTTGTTGGCCTAACAGGGGGTTACGAGCAGTACTTC.

V and J are TRBV19 and TRBJ1-1; no clear D gene. The germline V gene has CDR1 LNHDA and CDR2 SQIVND (reference sequence). This CDR3 region has 14 residues. V was cut by 7 bases and J by 7 bases, with 19 bases left in between. In nucleotides, the CDR3 is TGTGCCAGTAAAACTAGGAGGGATTCTGGTGAAGCTTTCTTT. Its protein is CASKTRRDSGEAFF.

This chain joins TRBV6-5 and TRBJ1-1, with 7 bases that match TRBD1. Germline assignment: CDR1 MNHEY and CDR2 SVGAGI. The CDR3 runs 14 residues. The trim removed 10 bases at V and 4 bases at J, leaving 12 bases unmatched. The CDR3 bases are TGTGCCACCTTCGAGGGGGCCCCAGTCACTGAAGCTTTCTTT. This translates into CATFEGAPVTEAFF.

The chain carries TRBV30 and TRBJ1-1, with D possibly matching TRBD1 (5 bases). The V end was cut by 1 base, the J end by 7 bases, with 10 bases between. The CDR3 length is 12 residues. Germline-derived CDR1 and CDR2 are GTSNPN and SVGIG (reference sequence). In nucleotides, the CDR3 is TGTGCCTGGAGTGAGGGGCAGCTTGAAGCTTTCTTT. Protein: CAWSEGQLEAFF.

The CDR3 region is CASSLYRGSASPLHF. The DNA of the CDR3 is TGTGCCAGCAGCCTTTACAGGGGGTCGGCTTCACCCCTCCACTTT. This chain joins TRBV4-2 and TRBJ1-6; 8 bases match TRBD1. V was pared by 4 bases and J by 9 bases, with 8 bases of the junction left unmatched. The CDR3 is 15 residues long. In germline, CDR1 is LGHNA, CDR2 YNFKEQ.

This sequence joins TRBV19 and TRBJ2-3; TRBD1 is a possible D gene (6 bases). Germline CDR1 and CDR2: LNHDA and SQIVND (reference sequence). CDR3 size: 14 residues. Trimming took off 5 bases at V and 5 bases at J, with 14 bases between the two ends. CDR3 bases: TGTGCCAGTAGTCGACAGGTGGCGGGAGATACGCAGTATTTT. Its translation: CASSRQVAGDTQYF.

The V and J genes are TRBV18 and TRBJ1-1; weak D call: TRBD1 (5 bases). V was pared by 0 bases and J by 4 bases, with 12 bases between. The CDR3 loop spans 15 amino acids. CDR1 is KGHSH, CDR2 LQKENI, per germline. CDR3 residues: CASSPPVLGGTEAFF. DNA for the CDR3: TGTGCCAGCTCACCACCAGTACTCGGGGGCACTGAAGCTTTCTTT.

The chain links TRBV18 to TRBJ2-3; 9 nucleotides line up with TRBD1. Germline CDR1 and CDR2: KGHSH and LQKENI. This CDR3 has 16 residues. V dropped 0 bases and J dropped 3; count of bases not matched to a gene: 4. CDR3: CASSPPETGGTDTQYF. In DNA, the CDR3 is TGTGCCAGCTCACCACCAGAGACAGGGGGGACAGATACGCAGTATTTT.

The rearrangement links TRBV7-9 to TRBJ2-5; D is perhaps TRBD1 (6 bases). V was shortened by 7 bases and J by 5 bases, with 11 bases between the two germline ends. The CDR3 is made up of 12 amino acids. Germline V CDR1 and CDR2: SEHNR, FQNEAQ (reference sequence). The CDR3 spells CASTQGGETQYF. In nucleotides, the CDR3 is TGTGCCAGCACACAGGGTGGGGAGACCCAGTACTTC.

The chain employs TRBV6-6 and TRBJ2-7; D possibly corresponds to TRBD1 (5 bases). In germline, CDR1 is MNHNY, CDR2 SVGAGI (reference sequence). The CDR3 runs to 12 residues. Trimming stripped 7 bases from V and 5 bases from J, with 12 bases between. CDR3 bases: TGTGCCAGCACCCAAACAGGAGACGAGCAGTACTTC. Its protein product is CASTQTGDEQYF.

The CDR3 sequence: CASSSTSGGSNQPQHF. The CDR3 DNA reads TGTGCCAGCAGTTCAACCTCGGGGGGGAGCAATCAGCCCCAGCATTTT. V gene TRBV6-5 combines with J gene TRBJ1-5; TRBD1 is a possible D gene (5 bases). CDR3 size: 16 residues. Germline V gene sequence: CDR1 MNHEY, CDR2 SVGAGI. The V end was cut by 4 bases, the J end by 1 base, with 14 bases between.

The DNA of the CDR3 is TGTGCCAGCATCGGGACACCATACAATGAGCAGTTCTTC. Residues: CASIGTPYNEQFF. This sequence joins TRBV28 and TRBJ2-1; D possibly corresponds to TRBD1 (6 bases). The CDR3 covers 13 residues. V was shortened by 7 bases and J by 4 bases, with 11 bases between the two germline ends. Germline V CDR1 and CDR2: MDHEN, SYDVKM.

This chain joins TRBV2 and TRBJ2-1; 11 bases fit TRBD2. The CDR3 has 14 amino acids. Trimming cost V 3 bases and J 10 bases; bases outside gene matches: 5. Germline loops: CDR1 SNHLY, CDR2 FYNNEI. The CDR3 bases are TGTGCCAGCAGTGATAGCGGGAGGGACGGCGAGCAGTTCTTC. It is translated as CASSDSGRDGEQFF.

The genes are TRBV30 and TRBJ1-1, with TRBD1 matching 7 bases. The CDR3 sequence is 17 residues long. J lost 0 bases, V lost 2 bases, and 12 bases had no gene match. Germline lookup yields CDR1 GTSNPN and CDR2 SVGIG (reference sequence). CDR3 nucleotides: TGTGCCTGGAGTTTCCCGACAGGGAGGACACTGAACACTGAAGCTTTCTTT. Its protein is CAWSFPTGRTLNTEAFF.

This clone was counted a single time. The chain links TRBV5-4 to TRBJ1-2, with D possibly matching TRBD1 (5 bases). The CDR3 runs 15 residues. CDR1 is SGHNT, CDR2 YYREEE, per germline (reference sequence). Deletions cut 2 bases from V and 4 bases from J, with 15 bases between. DNA for the CDR3: TGTGCCAGCAGCTTCGGAGGGGACCGGGTCTATGGCTACACCTTC. Protein: CASSFGGDRVYGYTF.

This clone was seen a handful of times. J is TRBJ1-5 and V is TRBV15, with unresolved D. Trimming removed 0 bases at V and 7 bases at J, with 13 bases between. CDR1 is LNHNV, CDR2 YYDKDF, per germline (reference sequence). This CDR3 spans 15 amino acids. The CDR3 protein is CATSRDGGLSQPQHF. The DNA of the CDR3 is TGTGCCACCAGCAGAGACGGAGGGTTGAGCCAGCCCCAGCATTTT.

The chain's CDR3 is CASSVGMDTEAFF. CDR3 nucleotides: TGTGCCAGCAGCGTCGGTATGGACACTGAAGCTTTCTTT. The rearrangement links TRBV9 to TRBJ1-1; D is undetermined. V shed 2 bases and J shed 3 bases, with 8 bases lying between them. Germline loops: CDR1 SGDLS, CDR2 YYNGEE. The CDR3 has 13 residues.

CDR3 sequence (DNA): TGTGCCAGCAGCTTAGCCGAGGAGCAGTTCTTC. Translating it yields CASSLAEEQFF. The chain couples TRBV7-2 to TRBJ2-1, with no clear D. From germline, CDR1 is SGHTA and CDR2 FQGNSA. The CDR3 contains 11 residues. Trimming removed 0 bases at V and 10 bases at J, with 4 bases between.

A single count supports this clone. The chain joins TRBV6-5 to TRBJ1-5; 7 nucleotides line up with TRBD1. The V gene's germline CDR1 is MNHEY and CDR2 SVGAGI. V lost 3 bases and J lost 3; bases outside the gene matches: 5. The CDR3 is 15 amino acids. CDR3 coding DNA: TGTGCCAGCAGTTATCAGGGGGTATCCAATCAGCCCCAGCATTTT. This translates into CASSYQGVSNQPQHF.

The J gene is TRBJ1-6, the V gene TRBV4-1; 7 nucleotides line up with TRBD1. The length of the CDR3 is 19 residues. Germline CDR1 reads MGHRA; CDR2 reads YSYEKL. Unmatched junction bases numbered 8, after V lost 0 bases and J lost 0 bases. CDR3 sequence (DNA): TGCGCCAGCAGCCAAGATCAGGGGGGCGGCTTCTCCTATAATTCACCCCTCCACTTT. Translated, it gives CASSQDQGGGFSYNSPLHF.

The chain recombines TRBV5-1 with TRBJ2-5, with a tentative D call TRBD1 (5 bases). Germline values: CDR1 SGHRS, CDR2 YFSETQ. The CDR3 is made up of 16 amino acids. V was shortened by 2 bases and J by 1 base, with 15 bases between the two germline ends. The CDR3 DNA reads TGCGCCAGCAGCTTTACCCCCCAGGGAATCCAAGAGACCCAGTACTTC. This codes for CASSFTPQGIQETQYF.

The genes are TRBV6-2 or TRBV6-3 and TRBJ1-2; no clear D. Germline V gene lookup returns CDR1 MNHEY and CDR2 SVGEGT. This CDR3 spans 14 amino acids. Deletions cut 2 bases from V and 0 bases from J, with 7 bases between. CDR3 in DNA: TGTGCCAGCAGTTACACGCAGACTAACTATGGCTACACCTTC. It yields the protein CASSYTQTNYGYTF.

This clone has only a few counts. The chain is built from TRBV5-1 and TRBJ1-2; possible D gene TRBD1, 6 bases. Germline CDR1 SGHRS, CDR2 YFSETQ. Trimming shortened V by 4 bases and J by 0 bases, and 10 bases separated the two germline ends. The CDR3 consists of 14 residues. The CDR3 here is CASSLGTTNYGYTF. In DNA, the CDR3 is TGCGCCAGCAGCCTCGGGACAACTAACTATGGCTACACCTTC. Filled out from reference TRBV5-1 and TRBJ1-2, the complete variable domain reads KAGVTQTPRYLIKTRGQQVTLSCSPISGHRSVSWYQQTPGQGLQFLFEYFSETQRNKGNFPGRFSGRQFSNSRSEMNVSTLELGDSALYLCASSLGTTNYGYTFGSGTRLTVV.